The clone carrying this TCR beta chain was seen only a few times. The use of a sample-barcoded 5' primer and a J-beta primer mix characterized a second PCR of about 7 to 12 cycles. TCRdb re-analysed the 5' RACE reads in MiXCR, keeping a single row per CDR3 protein. The sample has over a million distinct CDR3 sequences; around 39% are singletons. The sample comes from a study of blood T cells in healthy people across ages. The V and J ends lost 3 bases and 5 bases respectively, with 14 bases between them. Per germline, CDR1 SQVTM and CDR2 ANQGSEA. CDR3 length equals 14 residues. The TCR comes from a woman younger than 30 in good health. The sample consisted of blood. The chain joins TRBV29-1 to TRBJ2-1; TRBD1 is a possible D gene (6 bases). Here the CDR3 reads CSVESWTVHNEQFF. DNA for the CDR3: TGCAGCGTTGAGTCCTGGACAGTCCACAATGAGCAGTTCTTC.